This T cell receptor beta chain was observed in a study of STAT5B mutations in CD4+ large granular lymphocyte leukemia. The count of this clone is one. The target antigen is unknown. Per the germline V gene, CDR1 is KGHSH and CDR2 is LQKENI. V was clipped by 3 bases and J by 3 bases, with 8 bases between them. This CDR3 contains 13 residues. Only in-frame clones appear in the TCRdb table, and some are missing; sequencing was by immunoSEQ multiplex PCR. Of 30,000 to 40,000 clones in the sample, about 91% were seen once. The study's findings and limits: Compared with healthy controls (2/35), patient top clones favored TRBV06 (8/27).

Sequenced sample: CD4+ T cells from blood buffy coats. This sequence joins TRBV18 and TRBJ1-1, with a tentative D call TRBD1 (5 bases). The sequence was obtained from a human donor in good health. In DNA form, the CDR3 reads TGTGCCAGCTCACCTCGAGGGGACACTGAAGCTTTCTTT. This sequence encodes CASSPRGDTEAFF.